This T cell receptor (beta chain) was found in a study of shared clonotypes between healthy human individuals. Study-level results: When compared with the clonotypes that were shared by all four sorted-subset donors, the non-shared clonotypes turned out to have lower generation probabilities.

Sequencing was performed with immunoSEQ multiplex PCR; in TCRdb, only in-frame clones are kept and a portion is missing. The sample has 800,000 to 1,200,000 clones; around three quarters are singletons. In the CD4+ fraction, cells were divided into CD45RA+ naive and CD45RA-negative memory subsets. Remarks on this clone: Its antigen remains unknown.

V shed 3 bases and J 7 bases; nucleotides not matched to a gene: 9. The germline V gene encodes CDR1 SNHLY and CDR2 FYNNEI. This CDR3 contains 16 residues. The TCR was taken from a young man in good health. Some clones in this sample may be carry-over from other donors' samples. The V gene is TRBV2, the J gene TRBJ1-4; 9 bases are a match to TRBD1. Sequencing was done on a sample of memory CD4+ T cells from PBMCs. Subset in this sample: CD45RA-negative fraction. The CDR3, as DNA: TGTGCCAGCAGTGAGGTTGGACAGGGGTTTGGTGAAAAACTGTTTTTT. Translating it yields CASSEVGQGFGEKLFF.